This T cell receptor (beta chain) was sequenced during a study of blood T cells in healthy people across ages. Study in general: About one barcoded beta molecule per two T cells was the capture yield of template switching.

Each donor gave 9.5 to 10 milliliters of peripheral blood. For the second PCR, which ran for roughly 7 to 11 cycles, a sample-barcoded 5' primer and a J-beta primer mix were used. From each sample, at least 2.5 million paired-end reads containing CDR3 were obtained. TCRdb reprocessed the 5' RACE reads via MiXCR and lists one record per CDR3 protein. The sample holds 1.5 million to 2 million distinct CDR3 sequences, 28% seen once. In the case of this clonotype: The antigen is unknown. An end of the junction does not agree with germline; a read error may underlie this.

Whole-study findings and limits: Observed TCR beta diversity per million T cells went down as age went up. This fall followed a roughly linear course with age.

Germline lookup yields CDR1 SGHTA and CDR2 FQGTGA. This CDR3 is 14 amino acids long. The chain uses TRBV7-3 and TRBJ1-1; maybe TRBD1 (6 bases). The TCR was taken from a woman in her twenties or thirties in good health. The sequenced sample consisted of blood. CDR3 sequence reads: CAGSLGGARSEAFF. The CDR3 region has the DNA TGTGCCGGCAGCCTAGGGGGGGCTCGGAGTGAAGCTTTCTTT.